A single sample is the source of the 20 T cell receptor beta chains below, sequenced in a study of regulatory T cells in long-lasting Graves disease. Time point here: newly diagnosed GD, antithyroid drugs for less than 3 months. Scientists built the TCR library using RNA that was extracted from PBMCs. CDR3-region Arm-PCR and iRepertoire HTBI primers produced the TCR beta libraries. One entry per CDR3 protein, called by TCRdb with MiXCR from the multiplex PCR reads. The data show roughly 420,000 distinct CDR3 sequences, roughly 16% seen once. The sample in question was peripheral blood mononuclear cells (PBMCs), obtained at new diagnosis, from a patient treated with antithyroid drugs. These receptors were obtained from a female donor with Graves disease.

This clonotype was observed a few times. This chain joins TRBV19 and TRBJ1-1, with D perhaps matching TRBD1 (5 bases). Germline lookup yields CDR1 LNHDA and CDR2 SQIVND (reference sequence). Trimming removed 9 bases at V and 1 base at J, with 9 bases between. The CDR3 contains 12 residues. CDR3 sequence reads: CASQGRNTEAFF. The CDR3 coding sequence is TGTGCCAGCCAGGGTCGGAACACTGAAGCTTTCTTT. The variable domain in full, with the rest retrieved from reference TRBV19 and TRBJ1-1, is DGGITQSPKYLFRKEGQNVTLSCEQNLNHDAMYWYRQDPGQGLRLIYYSQIVNDFQKGDIAEGYSVSREKKESFPLTVTSAQKNPTAFYLCASQGRNTEAFFGQGTRLTVV.

This clonotype was observed at least ten times. CDR3 DNA sequence: TGTGCCAGCAGCCCCTTGCAGGGGGCGCGGTCACCCCTCCACTTT. Its protein product is CASSPLQGARSPLHF. The chain uses TRBV3-1 and TRBJ1-6; 8 nucleotides match TRBD1. V lost 4 bases, J lost 10 bases, and 9 bases stayed unmatched. The germline CDR1 and CDR2 sequences are LGHDT and YNNKEL (reference sequence). There are 15 residues in the CDR3.

This clonotype was seen ten or more times. This chain connects TRBV5-6 to TRBJ2-7; a weak D match, TRBD1 (6 bases). The CDR3 is made up of 14 amino acids. Germline CDR1 SGHDT, CDR2 YYEEEE. Trimming shortened V by 4 bases and J by 7 bases, and 18 bases separated the two germline ends. The CDR3 nucleotides are TGTGCCAGCAGCCGCAAATACAGGGATGATGAGCAGTACTTC. It translates to CASSRKYRDDEQYF.

This clonotype has ten or more counts. The CDR3 coding sequence is TGCAGTGCTAGCTCACGGGGGCTAGCCACTGAAGCTTTCTTT. Translation gives CSASSRGLATEAFF. The chain recombines TRBV20-1 with TRBJ1-1, with TRBD1 as a possible D gene (6 bases). The CDR3 totals 14 residues. In germline, CDR1 is DFQATT, CDR2 SNEGSKA (reference sequence). V lost 3 bases and J lost 4, with 15 bases in between.

Ten or more counts support this clonotype. V gene TRBV12-3 or TRBV12-4 combines with J gene TRBJ2-7; D is undetermined. Trimming left V 5 bases short and J 5 bases short, with 13 bases between. This CDR3 region has 13 residues. The CDR3 DNA sequence: TGTGCCAGCAGTCCCATGGTTGACGACGAGCAGTACTTC. Translation: CASSPMVDDEQYF.

A note on this clonotype: Given a much more abundant clone one base away, this may be a read error. The chain recombines TRBV3-1 with TRBJ2-4; tentatively, D is TRBD2 (5 bases). The germline V and J ends were trimmed by 7 bases and 0 bases, with 13 bases remaining between them. The CDR3 sequence is 15 residues long. Germline values: CDR1 LGHDT, CDR2 YNNKEL (reference sequence). Here the CDR3 reads CASTSSGLAKNIQYF. Here the CDR3 DNA reads TGTGCCAGCACCTCTAGTGGACTAGCCAAAAACATTCAGTACTTC.

This clonotype was seen a few times. A read error may account for a junction end that differs from germline. This chain joins TRBV7-9 and TRBJ1-4; 7 bases match TRBD1. Per the germline V gene, CDR1 is SEHNR and CDR2 is FQNEAQ (reference sequence). The CDR3 is 15 amino acids. This CDR3 reads CASSPQQGTSEKLFF. The CDR3 DNA reads as TGTGCCAGCAGCCCCCAACAGGGGACTAGTGAAAAACTGTTTTTT.

Ten or more counts support this clonotype. J is TRBJ2-7 and V is TRBV20-1; the match to TRBD1 covers 7 bases. J was trimmed by 0 bases and V by 7 bases; bases with no gene match: 9. The CDR3 has 14 amino acids. Germline CDR1 DFQATT, CDR2 SNEGSKA (reference sequence). CDR3 loop: CSVIPDRFSYEQYF. In DNA, the CDR3 is TGCAGTGTAATCCCGGACAGGTTCTCCTACGAGCAGTACTTC.

This clonotype has at least ten counts. DNA of the CDR3: TGTGCCAGCAGTGGAACTAGCGAAGAGACCCAGTACTTC. It yields the protein CASSGTSEETQYF. The V gene is TRBV6-1, the J gene TRBJ2-5; the match to TRBD2 covers 7 bases. V lost 4 bases to trimming and J lost 3 bases; unmatched junction nucleotides: 2. This CDR3 has 13 residues. Per the germline V gene, CDR1 is MNHNS and CDR2 is SASEGT.

A word on this clonotype: With a far larger clone one base away, a read error is the likely cause. This chain connects TRBV12-5 to TRBJ2-3; TRBD1 aligns across 9 bases. Judging by the DNA end, TRBJ2-5 fits better; the J call may be wrong. From germline, CDR1 is LGHNT and CDR2 FRNRAP. The CDR3 has 16 residues. CDR3 amino acids: CASGSIRDREDEAQYF. CDR3 nucleotide sequence: TGTGCTAGTGGTTCCATTAGGGACAGGGAGGACGAGGCCCAGTACTTC.

This clonotype was seen repeatedly, ten times or more. The CDR3 region has the DNA TGTGCCAGCAGCCGGTCCTACCAGGGAGATGGCTACACCTTC. It translates to CASSRSYQGDGYTF. The gene calls are TRBV7-3 and TRBJ1-2, with D tentatively TRBD1 (5 bases). This CDR3 spans 14 amino acids. With 5 bases removed from V and 6 bases from J, the gap between germline ends came to 16 bases. Per the germline V gene, CDR1 is SGHTA and CDR2 is FQGTGA. The variable domain in full, completed from reference TRBV7-3 and TRBJ1-2, reads GAGVSQTPSNKVTEKGKYVELRCDPISGHTALYWYRQSLGQGPEFLIYFQGTGAADDSGLPNDRFFAVRPEGSVSTLKIQRTERGDSAVYLCASSRSYQGDGYTFGSGTRLTVV.

The chain links TRBV24-1 to TRBJ2-3; 7 bases agree with TRBD2. Germline-derived CDR1 and CDR2 are KGHDR and SFDVKD. The V segment lost 3 bases and the J segment 3 bases; nucleotides outside the gene matches: 8. The CDR3 loop spans 16 amino acids. The CDR3 DNA sequence: TGTGCCACCAGTGATCTCCGATTCGGGGGGACAGATACGCAGTATTTT. Residues: CATSDLRFGGTDTQYF.

Concerning this clonotype itself: This sequence may be a read error, since a much larger clone differs from it by one base. The gene calls are TRBV20-1 and TRBJ2-3, with a weak D call TRBD1 (6 bases). Germline lookup yields CDR1 DFQATT and CDR2 SNEGSKA (reference sequence). This CDR3 contains 16 residues. Trimming stripped 0 bases from V and 1 base from J, with 14 bases between. The DNA of the CDR3 is TGCAGTGCTAGAGATTTGGGGGACATGGGCACAGATACGCAGTATTTT. Protein sequence: CSARDLGDMGTDTQYF.

In its sample, this clonotype was seen many times. The chain has TRBV11-2 and TRBJ2-5; 7 bases are shared with TRBD2. CDR3 length: 14 amino acids. After removal of 5 bases from V and 5 bases from J, the junction contained 8 bases not matched to a gene. In germline, CDR1 is SGHAT, CDR2 FQNNGV. The CDR3 loop is CASSLWAGVETQYF. The CDR3 DNA reads as TGTGCCAGCAGCCTTTGGGCGGGGGTGGAGACCCAGTACTTC.

The rearrangement joins TRBV7-6 to TRBJ1-2; maybe TRBD1 (6 bases). The CDR3 covers 16 residues. Trimming removed 1 base at V and 4 bases at J, with 16 bases between. Germline V gene data show CDR1 as SGHVS and CDR2 as FNYEAQ. CDR3 amino acids: CASSLDPRGGPYGYTF. The CDR3 DNA follows: TGTGCCAGCAGCTTAGATCCTCGAGGGGGGCCCTATGGCTACACCTTC. The whole variable domain, filled in from reference TRBV7-6 and TRBJ1-2, reads GAGVSQSPRYKVTKRGQDVALRCDPISGHVSLYWYRQALGQGPEFLTYFNYEAQQDKSGLPNDRFSAERPEGSISTLTIQRTEQRDSAMYRCASSLDPRGGPYGYTFGSGTRLTVV.

The chain employs TRBV20-1 and TRBJ2-2; TRBD2 matches 13 bases. J gave up 3 bases and V 0 bases, and 1 base lay outside the gene matches. Per the germline V gene, CDR1 is DFQATT and CDR2 is SNEGSKA (reference sequence). The CDR3 sequence is 16 residues long. The CDR3 region is CSARDGTSGDTGELFF. Written as DNA, the CDR3 is TGCAGTGCTAGAGATGGGACTAGCGGGGACACCGGGGAGCTGTTTTTT.

This clonotype was seen repeatedly, ten times or more. The chain joins TRBV20-1 to TRBJ1-2; D is unclear. The CDR3 is 12 amino acids. CDR1 and CDR2 (germline): DFQATT, SNEGSKA (reference sequence). V lost 4 bases and J lost 2, with 8 bases in between. CDR3 bases: TGCAGTGCTAACGCCGGGAACTATGGCTACACCTTC. Translating gives CSANAGNYGYTF.

This clonotype was found a few times. The chain is built from TRBV6-2 or TRBV6-3 and TRBJ1-2; D call uncertain. The germline V gene encodes CDR1 MNHEY and CDR2 SVGEGT. The CDR3 is made up of 17 amino acids. Trimming removed 2 bases from V and 2 bases from J, with 18 bases in between. Here the CDR3 reads CASSYGKVMHLNYGYTF. The CDR3 nucleotides read TGTGCCAGCAGTTACGGGAAGGTAATGCACCTCAACTATGGCTACACCTTC.

The chain has TRBV6-1 and TRBJ2-2; 11 bases map to TRBD2. The germline gives CDR1 MNHNS, CDR2 SASEGT. The V segment lost 8 bases and the J segment 5 bases; nucleotides outside the gene matches: 13. The CDR3 spans 17 residues. The CDR3 reads CASSPRRLAGRTGELFF. The CDR3, as DNA: TGTGCCAGCTCACCACGCCGACTAGCGGGACGAACCGGGGAGCTGTTTTTT.

The CDR3 nucleotides are TGTGCCAGCAGCGACCGACAGGGTCTGGGTGAAAAACTGTTTTTT. It encodes CASSDRQGLGEKLFF. The rearrangement links TRBV6-1 to TRBJ1-4; 7 bases align to TRBD1. J gave up 7 bases and V 6 bases, and 11 bases lay outside the gene matches. The CDR3 sequence is 15 residues long. The germline V gene encodes CDR1 MNHNS and CDR2 SASEGT.